A selection of T cell receptor beta chains follows, all from one sample in a study of glioma-infiltrating T cells. MiXCR, run by TCRdb on the multiplex PCR reads, gives a single entry per CDR3 protein. The data show fewer than 110,000 distinct CDR3 sequences, 25% to 35% seen once. The sample was glioma tissue, nonneoplastic brain tissue, or PBMCs (not recorded which). The receptors were sampled from a human donor with low-grade glioma or glioblastoma, undergoing nonglioma brain surgery, or in good health (not recorded which). CDR3s include the opening cysteine and the closing phenylalanine or tryptophan. Fields, in order: clone size, J gene, V gene, D gene, CDR3 DNA, CDR3 protein. A D gene is named only where the DNA matches it firmly. Clone size, where shown, is once, few, many, or a class for clones that have expanded.

>many|TRBJ2-7|TRBV6-1|-
TGTGCCAGCATAGTGGGCTACGAGCAGTACTTC
CASIVGYEQYF
>many|TRBJ2-1|TRBV6-4|-
TGTGCCAGCAGTGGAGGGAATACGAACAATGAGCAGTTCTTC
CASSGGNTNNEQFF
>few|TRBJ2-7|TRBV5-1|-
TGCGCCAGCAGCTTGGCAACCCCCGCGGAGGGTCGCGAGCAGTACTTC
CASSLATPAEGREQYF
>few|TRBJ2-2|TRBV29-1|TRBD1
TGCAGCGTGGACAGGGGGGATCCCGGGGAGCTGTTTTTT
CSVDRGDPGELFF
>many|TRBJ1-2|TRBV27|-
TGTGCCAGCAGTTTAGACAGAGATTATGGCTACACCTTC
CASSLDRDYGYTF
>many|TRBJ2-3|TRBV6-2/TRBV6-3|-
TGTGCCAGCAGTTACGAGGGAGAAGATACGCAGTATTTT
CASSYEGEDTQYF
>-|TRBJ2-7|TRBV7-9|-
TGTGCCAGCAGCTTAACCAGCAATACCTACGAGCAGTACTTC
CASSLTSNTYEQYF
>many|TRBJ1-3|TRBV2|-
TGTGCCAGCAGAAGGGGTTCTGGAAACACCATATATTTT
CASRRGSGNTIYF
>-|TRBJ1-2|TRBV18|TRBD1
TGTGCCAGCGCACTGAACAGGGGGGACTATGGCTACGCCTTC
CASALNRGDYGYAF
>-|TRBJ2-7|TRBV11-1|TRBD1
TGTGCCAGCAGCTTAGTAAACAGGGGCCTCGGGAACGAGCAGTACTTC
CASSLVNRGLGNEQYF
>-|TRBJ2-1|TRBV2|-
TGTGCCAGCAGACCTTCGACAGGATCTGCCAATGAGCAGTTCTTC
CASRPSTGSANEQFF
>-|TRBJ1-1|TRBV5-5|-
TGTGCCAGCAGCTTGGCCCACCAAGGTGAAGCTTTGTTT
CASSLAHQGEALF
>-|TRBJ2-1|TRBV19|TRBD2
TGTGCCAGTAGTATTCAGGCGGGGGGGCCTTATGAGCAGTTCTTC
CASSIQAGGPYEQFF
>few|TRBJ2-7|TRBV4-3|-
TGCGCCAGCAGTTCAAGTGTCGGGACTGCGGCCGGGGGGCAGTACTTC
CASSSSVGTAAGGQYF
>few|TRBJ2-1|TRBV7-9|-
TGTGCCAGCAGCCTAACCCGGGAGTTCTTC
CASSLTREFF
>few|TRBJ1-1|TRBV3-1|-
TGTGCCAGCAGCCCAAGGGAGGGAGTGAACACTGAAGCTTTCTTT
CASSPREGVNTEAFF
>many|TRBJ1-1|TRBV20-1|-
TGCAGTGCTTCCAGATGGGGGAACACTGAAGCTTTCTTT
CSASRWGNTEAFF
>-|TRBJ2-3|TRBV19|TRBD2
TGTGCCACCGCCGAGAGTAGCGGGGTTAACACAGATACGCAGTATTTT
CATAESSGVNTDTQYF